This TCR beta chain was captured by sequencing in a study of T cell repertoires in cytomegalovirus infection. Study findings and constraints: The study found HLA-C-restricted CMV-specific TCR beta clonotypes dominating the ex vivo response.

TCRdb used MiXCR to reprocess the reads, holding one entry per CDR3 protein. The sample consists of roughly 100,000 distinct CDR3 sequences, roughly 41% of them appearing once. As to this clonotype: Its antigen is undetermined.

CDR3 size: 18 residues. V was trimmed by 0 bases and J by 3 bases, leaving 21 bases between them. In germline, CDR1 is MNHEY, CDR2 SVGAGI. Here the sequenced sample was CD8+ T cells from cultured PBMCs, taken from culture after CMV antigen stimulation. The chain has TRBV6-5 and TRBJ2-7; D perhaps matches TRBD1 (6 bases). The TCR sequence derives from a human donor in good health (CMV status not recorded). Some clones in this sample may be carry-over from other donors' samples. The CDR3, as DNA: TGTGCCAGCAGTTACTCCCGGGGACGGCAGGGGATAATCTACGAGCAGTACTTC. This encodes CASSYSRGRQGIIYEQYF.